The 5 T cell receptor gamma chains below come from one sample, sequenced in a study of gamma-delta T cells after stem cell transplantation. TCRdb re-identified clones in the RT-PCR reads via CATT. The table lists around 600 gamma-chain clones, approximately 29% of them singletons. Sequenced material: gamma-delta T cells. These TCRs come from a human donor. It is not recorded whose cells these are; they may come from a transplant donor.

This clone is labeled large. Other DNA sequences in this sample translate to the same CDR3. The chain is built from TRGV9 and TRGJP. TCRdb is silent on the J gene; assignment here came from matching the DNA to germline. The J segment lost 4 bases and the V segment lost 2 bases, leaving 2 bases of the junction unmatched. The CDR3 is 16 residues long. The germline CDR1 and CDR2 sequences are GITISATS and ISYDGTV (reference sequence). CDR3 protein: CALWEAQELGKKIKVF. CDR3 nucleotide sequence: TGTGCCTTGTGGGAGGCCCAAGAGTTGGGCAAAAAAATCAAGGTATTT.

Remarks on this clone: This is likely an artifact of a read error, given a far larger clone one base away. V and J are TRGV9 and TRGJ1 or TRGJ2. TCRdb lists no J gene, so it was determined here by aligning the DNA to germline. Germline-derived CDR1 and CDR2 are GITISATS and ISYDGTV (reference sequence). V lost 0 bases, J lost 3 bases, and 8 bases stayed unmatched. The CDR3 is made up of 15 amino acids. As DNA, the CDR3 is TGTGCCTTGTGGGAGGTGGCGGATGGTTATTATAAGAAACTCTTT. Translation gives CALWEVADGYYKKLF.

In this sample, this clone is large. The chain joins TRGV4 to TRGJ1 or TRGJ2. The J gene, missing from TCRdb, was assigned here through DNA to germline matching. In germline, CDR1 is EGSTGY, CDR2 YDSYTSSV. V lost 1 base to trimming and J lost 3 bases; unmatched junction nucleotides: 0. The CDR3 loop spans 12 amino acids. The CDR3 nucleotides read TGTGCCACCTGGGATGGTTATTATAAGAAACTCTTT. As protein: CATWDGYYKKLF.

CDR3 in DNA: TGTGCCACCTGGGACAGGCCCAGTGATTGGATCAAGACGTTT. Amino acids: CATWDRPSDWIKTF. The chain is built from TRGV3 and TRGJP2. Because TCRdb records no J gene, it was assigned here through a match of the DNA to germline. This CDR3 is built from 14 residues. In germline, CDR1 is VTNTFY, CDR2 YDVSTARD (reference sequence). V shed 0 bases, J shed 5 bases, and the junction held 3 bases outside the gene matches.

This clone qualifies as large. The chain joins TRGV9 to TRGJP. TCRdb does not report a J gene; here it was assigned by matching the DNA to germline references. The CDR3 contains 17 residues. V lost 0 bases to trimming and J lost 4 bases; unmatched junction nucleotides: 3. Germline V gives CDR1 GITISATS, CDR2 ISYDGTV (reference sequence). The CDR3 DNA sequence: TGTGCCTTGTGGGAGGTGCTCCAAGAGTTGGGCAAAAAAATCAAGGTATTT. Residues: CALWEVLQELGKKIKVF.